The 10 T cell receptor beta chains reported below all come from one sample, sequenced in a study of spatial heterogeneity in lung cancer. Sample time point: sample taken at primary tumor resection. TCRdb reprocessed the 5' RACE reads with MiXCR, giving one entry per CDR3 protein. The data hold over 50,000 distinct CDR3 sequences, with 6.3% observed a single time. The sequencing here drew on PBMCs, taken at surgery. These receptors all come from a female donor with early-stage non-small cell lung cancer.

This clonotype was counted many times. The CDR3 coding sequence is TGTGCCAGCAGCCTGGAGGATGACTACACCGGGGAGCTGTTTTTT. Translated: CASSLEDDYTGELFF. The rearrangement links TRBV5-6 to TRBJ2-2, with D possibly matching TRBD2 (5 bases). Trimming took 4 bases from V and 3 from J, leaving 13 bases between them. Germline CDR1 is SGHDT and CDR2 is YYEEEE. The CDR3 spans 15 residues.

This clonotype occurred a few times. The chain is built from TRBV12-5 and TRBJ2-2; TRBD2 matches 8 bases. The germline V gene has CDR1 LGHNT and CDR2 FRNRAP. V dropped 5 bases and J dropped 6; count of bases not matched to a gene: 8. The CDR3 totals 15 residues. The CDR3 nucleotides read TGTGCTAGTGGTACAATTAGCGGGGTGGCCGGGGAGCTGTTTTTT. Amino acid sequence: CASGTISGVAGELFF.

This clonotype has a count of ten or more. CDR3 coding DNA: TGCAGTGCTAGAGATGGGGGGCAGTCCCACTATGGCTACACCTTC. Translation: CSARDGGQSHYGYTF. This chain connects TRBV20-1 to TRBJ1-2, with D perhaps matching TRBD1 (6 bases). The germline gives CDR1 DFQATT, CDR2 SNEGSKA (reference sequence). The CDR3 extends over 15 amino acids. The germline V and J ends were trimmed by 0 bases and 3 bases, with 14 bases remaining between them.

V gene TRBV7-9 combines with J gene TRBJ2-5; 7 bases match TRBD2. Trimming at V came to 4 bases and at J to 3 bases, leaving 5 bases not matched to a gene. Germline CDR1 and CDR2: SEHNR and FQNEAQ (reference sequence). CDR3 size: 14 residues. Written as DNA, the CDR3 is TGTGCCAGCAGCTCACCAGGGAGGGAAGAGACCCAGTACTTC. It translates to CASSSPGREETQYF.

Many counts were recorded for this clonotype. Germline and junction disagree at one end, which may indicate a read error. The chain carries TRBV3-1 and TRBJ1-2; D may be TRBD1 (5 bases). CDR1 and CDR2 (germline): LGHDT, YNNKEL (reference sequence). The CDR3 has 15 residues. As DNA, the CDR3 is TGTGCCAGCAACCAAGAAGTCGCAGGGAACTATGGCTACACCTTC. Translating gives CASNQEVAGNYGYTF.

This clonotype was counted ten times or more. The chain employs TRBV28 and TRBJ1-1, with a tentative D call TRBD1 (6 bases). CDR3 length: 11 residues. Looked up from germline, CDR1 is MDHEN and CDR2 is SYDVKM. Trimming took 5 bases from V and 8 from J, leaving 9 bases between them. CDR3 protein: CASSTDREAFF. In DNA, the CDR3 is TGTGCCAGCAGTACCGACAGGGAAGCTTTCTTT.

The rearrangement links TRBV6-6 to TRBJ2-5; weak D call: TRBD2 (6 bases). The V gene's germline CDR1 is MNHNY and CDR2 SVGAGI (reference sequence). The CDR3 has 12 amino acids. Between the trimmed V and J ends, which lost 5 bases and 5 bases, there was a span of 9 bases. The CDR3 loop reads CASSRRGETQYF. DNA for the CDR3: TGTGCCAGCAGTCGACGGGGGGAGACCCAGTACTTC.

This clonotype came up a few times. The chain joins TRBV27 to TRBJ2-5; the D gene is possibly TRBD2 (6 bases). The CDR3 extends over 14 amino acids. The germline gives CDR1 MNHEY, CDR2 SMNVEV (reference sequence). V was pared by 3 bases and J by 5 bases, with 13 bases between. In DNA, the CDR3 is TGTGCCAGCAGTTTGGAGGGGCGGATCGAGACCCAGTACTTC. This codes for CASSLEGRIETQYF.

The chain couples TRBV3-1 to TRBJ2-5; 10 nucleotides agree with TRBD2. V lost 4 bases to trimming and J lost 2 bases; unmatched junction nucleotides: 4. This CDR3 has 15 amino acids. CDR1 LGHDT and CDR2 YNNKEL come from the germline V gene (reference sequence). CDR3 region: CASSPTSGMQETQYF. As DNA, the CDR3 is TGTGCCAGCAGCCCCACTAGCGGGATGCAAGAGACCCAGTACTTC.

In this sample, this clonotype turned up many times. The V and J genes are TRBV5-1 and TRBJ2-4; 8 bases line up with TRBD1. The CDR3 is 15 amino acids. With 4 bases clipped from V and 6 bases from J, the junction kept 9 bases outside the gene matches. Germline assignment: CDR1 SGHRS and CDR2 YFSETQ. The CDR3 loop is CASSRSRGRGNIQYF. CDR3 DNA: TGCGCCAGCAGCAGGAGCAGGGGGCGCGGAAACATTCAGTACTTC.